This TCR beta chain was sequenced in a study of cytomegalovirus exposure and HLA in healthy donors. Notes on the study in general: In an earlier analysis, about 87% or about 30%: the productive usage of most TCR beta V segments.

CDR3 size: 16 residues. Germline values: CDR1 LGHNA, CDR2 YNFKEQ. V trimming: 1 base; J trimming: 0 bases; junction bases outside the gene matches: 3. Healthy people donating bone marrow made up the donors. Though probably carrying unrecorded immune exposures, donors were nominally healthy at sampling. Worth noting for this clone: Its antigen is as yet unknown.

The study ran its PCR with 60 Vbeta and 13 Jbeta primers. Some clones are missing from TCRdb's copy, which holds only in-frame ones; the method was immunoSEQ multiplex PCR. The profile shows some 77,000 clones, over 70% of them singletons. The sequencing sample was made of PBMCs. This TCR derives from a man in his fifties in good health and CMV-seropositive. This chain connects TRBV4-2 to TRBJ2-7, with 10 bases matching TRBD2. In nucleotides, the CDR3 is TGTGCCAGCAGCCAAGTCGGACTAGCGGACTCCTACGAGCAGTACTTC. Protein product: CASSQVGLADSYEQYF.